These 31 T cell receptor beta chains were all obtained from the same sample, sequenced in a study of graft-versus-host responses after intestinal transplantation. These TCRs' antigens remain unknown. Clones were read by immunoSEQ multiplex PCR, and TCRdb kept only the in-frame ones, dropping some. The sample consists of approximately 100,000 clones, roughly 88% of them appearing once. The source was unstimulated CD4+ T cells sorted from spleen or lymph node cells, collected before intestinal transplant. The receptors originated from a human donor who received an intestinal transplant.

The rearrangement joins TRBV27 to TRBJ1-2; D may be TRBD1 (5 bases). The CDR3 covers 15 residues. Germline values: CDR1 MNHEY, CDR2 SMNVEV (reference sequence). Trimming took off 2 bases at V and 3 bases at J, with 13 bases between the two ends. DNA for the CDR3: TGTGCCAGCAGTTTAGGGGTGGGGGAGGACTATGGCTACACCTTC. Its translation is CASSLGVGEDYGYTF.

This sequence joins TRBV6-8 and TRBJ2-5, with a tentative D call TRBD2 (5 bases). The CDR3 extends over 11 amino acids. Germline V gives CDR1 MNHGY, CDR2 SAAAGT. V gave up 9 bases and J gave up 7 bases, with 12 bases separating them. CDR3 nucleotides: TGTGCCAGGCAGGTTCGGGGGACCCAGTACTTC. It specifies CARQVRGTQYF.

The chain has TRBV10-2 and TRBJ1-6; D call uncertain. V was cut by 4 bases and J by 10 bases, with 14 bases left in between. The CDR3 is made up of 14 amino acids. From germline, CDR1 is WSHSY and CDR2 SAAADI. CDR3 nucleotide sequence: TGCGCCAGCAGTGGCCAAACGGAGGGATCACCCCTCCACTTT. Its translation: CASSGQTEGSPLHF.

This clone was seen once. This chain joins TRBV28 and TRBJ2-4; TRBD1 aligns across 12 bases. Trimming at V came to 6 bases and at J to 1 base, leaving 4 bases not matched to a gene. Germline values: CDR1 MDHEN, CDR2 SYDVKM. The CDR3 sequence is 16 residues long. In DNA form, the CDR3 reads TGTGCCAGCAGCCCGGGACAGGGGGCTGCCAAAAACATTCAGTACTTC. Its protein is CASSPGQGAAKNIQYF.

V gene TRBV7-9 combines with J gene TRBJ1-2; no reliable D call. CDR1 is SEHNR, CDR2 FQNEAQ, per germline (reference sequence). The CDR3 totals 14 residues. V was cut by 6 bases and J by 1 base, with 12 bases left in between. This CDR3 reads CASSSPGDNYGYTF. CDR3 nucleotide sequence: TGTGCCAGCAGTAGTCCCGGGGATAACTATGGCTACACCTTC.

The chain carries TRBV7-9 and TRBJ2-3, with TRBD2 identical over 10 bases. The ends lost 5 bases at V and 0 bases at J; junction bases unmatched: 5. CDR1 is SEHNR and CDR2 is FQNEAQ in the germline V gene (reference sequence). The CDR3 length is 16 residues. CDR3 bases: TGTGCCAGCAGCCCCCCTAGCGGGGGTAGCACAGATACGCAGTATTTT. This codes for CASSPPSGGSTDTQYF. The variable domain in full, with the rest retrieved from reference TRBV7-9 and TRBJ2-3, is DTGVSQNPRHKITKRGQNVTFRCDPISEHNRLYWYRQTLGQGPEFLTYFQNEAQLEKSRLLSDRFSAERPKGSFSTLEIQRTEQGDSAMYLCASSPPSGGSTDTQYFGPGTRLTVL.

The CDR3 DNA is TGCAGCGTCGAGGGAGGGTTAATATCAGGGCAGTTCTTC. This translates into CSVEGGLISGQFF. V is TRBV29-1 and J is TRBJ2-1, with 7 bases aligning to TRBD2. The CDR3 has 13 residues. Trimming at V came to 6 bases and at J to 12 bases, leaving 14 bases not matched to a gene. CDR1 is SQVTM, CDR2 ANQGSEA, per germline.

The chain has TRBV5-1 and TRBJ1-2; D ambiguous. Germline CDR1 SGHRS, CDR2 YFSETQ. V lost 2 bases and J 7 bases, leaving 15 bases between the germline ends. This CDR3 spans 14 amino acids. For the CDR3, the DNA is TGCGCCAGCAGCTTTGTTGCAGGCTCGGCTGGCTACACCTTC. It is translated as CASSFVAGSAGYTF.

The chain employs TRBV7-2 and TRBJ2-5; a weak D match, TRBD1 (5 bases). This CDR3 has 13 residues. The V and J ends lost 5 bases and 11 bases respectively, with 18 bases between them. Per the germline V gene, CDR1 is SGHTA and CDR2 is FQGNSA. The CDR3 reads CASSPSRDMGQYF. CDR3 coding DNA: TGTGCCAGCAGCCCCTCCAGGGATATGGGGCAGTACTTC.

This chain joins TRBV18 and TRBJ2-3; 8 bases line up with TRBD2. After removal of 2 bases from V and 3 bases from J, the junction contained 7 bases not matched to a gene. The CDR3 totals 16 residues. Per germline, CDR1 KGHSH and CDR2 LQKENI. As DNA, the CDR3 is TGTGCCAGCTCACCAATGAATCTAGCGGGTACAGATACGCAGTATTTT. Protein product: CASSPMNLAGTDTQYF.

V and J are TRBV25-1 and TRBJ1-4; a possible D gene is TRBD1 (5 bases). The CDR3 spans 15 residues. Germline V gene data show CDR1 as MGHDK and CDR2 as SYGVNS. The V gene lost 2 bases and the J gene lost 0 bases, with 7 bases spanning the gap. The CDR3 DNA is TGTGCCAGCAGTGAAAGGGGATCAACTAATGAAAAACTGTTTTTT. Its protein is CASSERGSTNEKLFF.

The V call is TRBV19, the J call TRBJ2-2; D unclear. CDR1 is LNHDA, CDR2 SQIVND, per germline (reference sequence). The CDR3 has 14 residues. Trimming removed 1 base from V and 5 bases from J, with 8 bases in between. The CDR3 protein is CASSIGLRTGELFF. CDR3 DNA: TGTGCCAGTAGTATAGGGTTACGGACCGGGGAGCTGTTTTTT.

The rearrangement uses TRBV6-1 and TRBJ2-5, with D unresolved. CDR1 and CDR2 from the germline V gene are MNHNS and SASEGT. This CDR3 spans 13 amino acids. V lost 6 bases and J lost 1, with 9 bases in between. CDR3 protein: CASSARLQETQYF. Here the CDR3 DNA reads TGTGCCAGCAGCGCCCGACTCCAAGAGACCCAGTACTTC.

The chain combines TRBV7-6 with TRBJ1-5, with 7 bases identical to TRBD1. The ends lost 5 bases at V and 1 base at J; junction bases unmatched: 11. CDR1 and CDR2 from the germline V gene are SGHVS and FNYEAQ. The CDR3 is 17 residues long. CDR3 residues: CASSPQATGTSNQPQHF. Here the CDR3 DNA reads TGTGCCAGCAGCCCCCAAGCGACAGGGACCAGCAATCAGCCCCAGCATTTT.

The chain combines TRBV9 with TRBJ1-6; a weak D match, TRBD1 (6 bases). V dropped 4 bases and J dropped 6 bases, with 14 bases sitting between them. This CDR3 region has 15 residues. Germline-derived CDR1 and CDR2 are SGDLS and YYNGEE. CDR3 DNA: TGTGCCAGCAGCTTGGGACAACCTGTTAATTCACCCCTCCACTTT. Residues: CASSLGQPVNSPLHF.

This chain joins TRBV5-1 and TRBJ2-5; TRBD2 might be the D (7 bases). The end of the DNA is better explained by TRBJ2-7, so the J call may be wrong. This CDR3 is 14 amino acids long. Germline V gene sequence: CDR1 SGHRS, CDR2 YFSETQ. This CDR3 is CASSFYREGYEQYF. CDR3 sequence (DNA): TGCGCCAGCAGCTTCTACAGGGAGGGGTACGAGCAGTACTTC.

The rearrangement links TRBV5-4 to TRBJ2-1; 8 nucleotides agree with TRBD2. Germline trimming cut 0 bases from V and 2 bases from J; bases unmatched to any gene: 1. CDR3 length: 15 amino acids. Germline V gene lookup returns CDR1 SGHNT and CDR2 YYREEE (reference sequence). The CDR3: CASSLVGRAYNEQFF. CDR3 sequence (DNA): TGTGCCAGCAGCTTGGTCGGGAGGGCCTACAATGAGCAGTTCTTC.

The chain carries TRBV7-3 and TRBJ2-5, with 7 nucleotides matching TRBD1. The CDR3 contains 14 residues. Germline CDR1 SGHTA, CDR2 FQGTGA. The J segment lost 7 bases and the V segment lost 1 base, leaving 6 bases of the junction unmatched. Here the CDR3 DNA reads TGTGCCAGCAGCTTAAATACAGGGGCCGCGACCCAGTACTTC. This gives the protein CASSLNTGAATQYF. Based on the CDR3 plus reference TRBV7-3 and TRBJ2-5, the full variable domain is GAGVSQTPSNKVTEKGKYVELRCDPISGHTALYWYRQSLGQGPEFLIYFQGTGAADDSGLPNDRFFAVRPEGSVSTLKIQRTERGDSAVYLCASSLNTGAATQYFGPGTRLLVL.

DNA for the CDR3: TGTGCCAGCAGCTCCTTGGCGGGGGGGCCCCCCTACGAGCAGTACTTC. Protein: CASSSLAGGPPYEQYF. V and J are TRBV7-6 and TRBJ2-7; 9 bases line up with TRBD2. In germline, CDR1 is SGHVS, CDR2 FNYEAQ. V dropped 4 bases and J dropped 2; count of bases not matched to a gene: 9. This CDR3 has 16 amino acids.

This clone was seen more than once but under ten times. The chain is built from TRBV6-6 and TRBJ1-2, with 10 positions matching TRBD1. With 6 bases clipped from V and 1 base from J, the junction kept 5 bases outside the gene matches. The CDR3 is 15 amino acids. In germline, CDR1 is MNHNY, CDR2 SVGAGI (reference sequence). This CDR3 is CASRGQGPYNYGYTF. In DNA form, the CDR3 reads TGTGCCAGCAGGGGACAGGGGCCCTATAACTATGGCTACACCTTC.

The chain joins TRBV5-8 to TRBJ2-5; possibly TRBD1 for D (6 bases). Germline CDR1 and CDR2: SGHTS and YDEGEE. The germline V and J ends were trimmed by 7 bases and 5 bases, with 15 bases remaining between them. The CDR3 is 13 amino acids. CDR3 loop: CASGRGWVETQYF. The DNA for the CDR3 is TGTGCCAGCGGCAGGGGCTGGGTTGAGACCCAGTACTTC. Together with reference TRBV5-8 and TRBJ2-5, the CDR3 gives the full variable domain: EAGVTQSPTHLIKTRGQQATLRCSPISGHTSVYWYQQALGLGLQFLLWYDEGEERNRGNFPPRFSGRQFPNYSSELNVNALELEDSALYLCASGRGWVETQYFGPGTRLLVL.

The chain couples TRBV19 to TRBJ1-5; perhaps TRBD1 as D (6 bases). Germline assignment: CDR1 LNHDA and CDR2 SQIVND (reference sequence). The CDR3 contains 15 residues. V was pared by 3 bases and J by 0 bases, with 9 bases between. The CDR3 reads CASSIGTTSNQPQHF. The CDR3 DNA sequence: TGTGCCAGTAGTATCGGGACAACTAGCAATCAGCCCCAGCATTTT.

The gene calls are TRBV19 and TRBJ1-6, with D possibly TRBD1 on 6 matching bases. The CDR3 has 18 residues. Germline CDR1 is LNHDA and CDR2 is SQIVND (reference sequence). V lost 6 bases to trimming and J lost 0 bases, with 18 bases between them. In DNA form, the CDR3 reads TGTGCCAGTAGCAGGGGCCCAAAAGCCAGCTCCTATAATTCACCCCTCCACTTT. Its protein product is CASSRGPKASSYNSPLHF.

The chain links TRBV12-5 to TRBJ2-2; D remains unclear. Trimming took off 2 bases at V and 1 base at J, with 2 bases between the two ends. This CDR3 spans 13 amino acids. Per germline, CDR1 LGHNT and CDR2 FRNRAP. The CDR3 bases are TGTGCTAGTGGTTTGCAGAACACCGGGGAGCTGTTTTTT. Its translation: CASGLQNTGELFF.

The count of this clone is one. The chain couples TRBV10-3 to TRBJ2-5, with 7 positions matching TRBD1. The J segment lost 2 bases and the V segment lost 3 bases, leaving 6 bases of the junction unmatched. The CDR3 spans 15 residues. Germline loops: CDR1 ENHRY, CDR2 SYGVKD. For the CDR3, the DNA is TGTGCCATCAGTGATCCCGGGACAGCACAAGAGACCCAGTACTTC. Its protein is CAISDPGTAQETQYF.

This clone has just one count. Here the CDR3 DNA reads TGTGCCAGCAGCCCCCGGGAGCGGGGGGTCGGCTACGAGCAGTACTTC. Protein sequence: CASSPRERGVGYEQYF. The chain couples TRBV11-2 to TRBJ2-7; 9 positions agree with TRBD2. V lost 5 bases, J lost 3 bases, and 11 bases stayed unmatched. The CDR3 is 16 residues long. Per germline, CDR1 SGHAT and CDR2 FQNNGV.

The chain is built from TRBV7-9 and TRBJ1-1; D uncertain. Germline V gene lookup returns CDR1 SEHNR and CDR2 FQNEAQ (reference sequence). Trimming took 5 bases from V and 1 from J, leaving 14 bases between them. The CDR3 covers 15 residues. The CDR3 sequence: CASSPAPAPNTEAFF. The CDR3 DNA is TGTGCCAGCAGCCCCGCGCCCGCACCGAACACTGAAGCTTTCTTT.

The V gene is TRBV5-6, the J gene TRBJ2-5, with 10 positions matching TRBD1. V lost 1 base to trimming and J lost 0 bases; unmatched junction nucleotides: 6. Germline lookup yields CDR1 SGHDT and CDR2 YYEEEE. The CDR3 has 17 residues. CDR3 in amino acids: CASSLFEDRGDQETQYF. CDR3 DNA: TGTGCCAGCAGCTTGTTTGAGGACAGGGGGGACCAAGAGACCCAGTACTTC.

This chain uses TRBV11-2 with TRBJ2-3; D may be TRBD2 (6 bases). The V gene's germline CDR1 is SGHAT and CDR2 FQNNGV. This CDR3 contains 15 residues. V dropped 1 base and J dropped 1 base, with 9 bases sitting between them. CDR3: CASSLVGGRTDTQYF. CDR3 nucleotide sequence: TGTGCCAGCAGCTTAGTGGGGGGTCGCACAGATACGCAGTATTTT.

This clone was recorded only once. V and J are TRBV4-1 and TRBJ2-3; D may be TRBD1 (8 bases). Trimming removed 6 bases from V and 3 bases from J, with 13 bases in between. This CDR3 is 14 amino acids long. CDR1 is MGHRA and CDR2 is YSYEKL in the germline V gene. In nucleotides, the CDR3 is TGCGCCAGCAGACAGGGGGGGCCGACAGATACGCAGTATTTT. Amino acid sequence: CASRQGGPTDTQYF.

This chain connects TRBV7-9 to TRBJ2-1, with TRBD1 as a possible D gene (6 bases). The germline V gene encodes CDR1 SEHNR and CDR2 FQNEAQ (reference sequence). The CDR3 consists of 16 residues. The CDR3 DNA reads TGTACGTTAAGCTTAGAGAGGCAGGGGACCTACAATGAGCAGTTCTTC. Residues: CTLSLERQGTYNEQFF.